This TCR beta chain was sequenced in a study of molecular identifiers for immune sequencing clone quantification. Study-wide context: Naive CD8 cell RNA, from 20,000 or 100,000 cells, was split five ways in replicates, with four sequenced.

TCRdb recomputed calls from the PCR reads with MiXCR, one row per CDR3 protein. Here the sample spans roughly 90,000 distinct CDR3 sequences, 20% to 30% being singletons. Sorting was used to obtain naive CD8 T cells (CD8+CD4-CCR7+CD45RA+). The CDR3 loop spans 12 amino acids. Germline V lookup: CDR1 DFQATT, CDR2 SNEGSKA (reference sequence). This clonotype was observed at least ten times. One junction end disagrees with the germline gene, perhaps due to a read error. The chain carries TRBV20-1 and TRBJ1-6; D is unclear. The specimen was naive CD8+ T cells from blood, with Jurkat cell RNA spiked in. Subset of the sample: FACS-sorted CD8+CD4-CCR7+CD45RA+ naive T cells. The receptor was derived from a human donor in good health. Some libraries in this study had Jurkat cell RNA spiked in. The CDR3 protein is CSARQDEGSLRF. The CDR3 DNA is TGCAGTGCTAGACAGGATGAGGGTAGTTTGCGCTTT.